The 9 T cell receptor beta chains presented below share a single source sample, sequenced in a study of T cells after yellow fever vaccination. One entry per CDR3 protein, called by TCRdb with MiXCR from the 5' RACE reads. This table holds about 340,000 distinct CDR3 sequences, about 8.7% found once. The specimen was PBMCs, collected on the day of the first yellow fever vaccination. The receptors originated from a man aged 18-30 years who received the YFV17D yellow fever vaccine.

This clonotype was detected a few times. The chain joins TRBV20-1 to TRBJ2-5; 8 bases are a match to TRBD2. In germline, CDR1 is DFQATT, CDR2 SNEGSKA (reference sequence). V lost 6 bases, J lost 4 bases, and 7 bases stayed unmatched. This CDR3 has 13 amino acids. CDR3 nucleotide sequence: TGCAGTGCCCGCACGGGGGGGCCAGAGACCCAGTACTTC. Translated: CSARTGGPETQYF.

The chain employs TRBV6-2 or TRBV6-3 and TRBJ2-1; TRBD1 is a possible D gene (6 bases). Germline CDR1 reads MNHEY; CDR2 reads SVGEGT. The CDR3 extends over 15 amino acids. With 4 bases removed from V and 5 bases from J, the gap between germline ends came to 15 bases. CDR3 sequence (DNA): TGTGCCAGCAGTTTCCTTATACAGGGAAACAATGAGCAGTTCTTC. Protein product: CASSFLIQGNNEQFF.

This clonotype was seen repeatedly, ten times or more. V and J are TRBV7-9 and TRBJ2-3; D perhaps matches TRBD1 (6 bases). Germline V gene lookup returns CDR1 SEHNR and CDR2 FQNEAQ (reference sequence). The V and J ends lost 4 bases and 9 bases respectively, with 14 bases between them. The CDR3 contains 13 residues. The CDR3 protein is CASSSQGRGTQYF. DNA for the CDR3: TGTGCCAGCAGCTCACAGGGTAGGGGGACGCAGTATTTT.

This clonotype was detected a few times. This chain joins TRBV5-1 and TRBJ2-1; weak D call: TRBD2 (7 bases). This CDR3 contains 15 residues. Per the germline V gene, CDR1 is SGHRS and CDR2 is YFSETQ. V gave up 5 bases and J gave up 7 bases, with 19 bases separating them. Here the CDR3 reads CASSVGGRGENEQFF. The CDR3 region has the DNA TGCGCCAGCAGTGTTGGGGGGAGGGGGGAGAATGAGCAGTTCTTC. Looking up the rest from reference TRBV5-1 and TRBJ2-1 gives the full variable domain: KAGVTQTPRYLIKTRGQQVTLSCSPISGHRSVSWYQQTPGQGLQFLFEYFSETQRNKGNFPGRFSGRQFSNSRSEMNVSTLELGDSALYLCASSVGGRGENEQFFGPGTRLTVL.

The gene calls are TRBV6-2 or TRBV6-3 and TRBJ2-1; TRBD2 aligns across 9 bases. The germline V gene has CDR1 MNHEY and CDR2 SVGEGT. The CDR3 consists of 14 residues. V shed 8 bases, J shed 2 bases, and the junction held 4 bases outside the gene matches. The CDR3 DNA sequence: TGTGCCAGCGGCGCTAGCGGGGCCTACAATGAGCAGTTCTTC. Translating it yields CASGASGAYNEQFF.

This clonotype was observed a few times. The chain recombines TRBV28 with TRBJ1-5; D call uncertain. V was clipped by 4 bases and J by 4 bases, with 5 bases between them. CDR1 and CDR2 from the germline V gene are MDHEN and SYDVKM. The CDR3 sequence is 12 residues long. The CDR3 loop reads CASSWVNQPQHF. CDR3 coding DNA: TGTGCCAGCAGTTGGGTGAATCAGCCCCAGCATTTT.

This clonotype was observed many times. This chain uses TRBV21-1 with TRBJ2-7; no DNA check was done on the table's D call, TRBD2. TRBV21-1 is a pseudogene. The CDR3 runs to 18 residues. The CDR3 sequence: CASSKVFGGLADSYEQYF. CDR3 nucleotide sequence: TGTGCCAGCAGCAAAGTATTCGGGGGACTAGCGGACTCCTACGAGCAGTACTTC.

There are a few counts of this clonotype. The chain carries TRBV9 and TRBJ2-1; a weak D match, TRBD1 (6 bases). Trimming removed 0 bases from V and 0 bases from J, with 16 bases in between. Germline V gene lookup returns CDR1 SGDLS and CDR2 YYNGEE. The CDR3 totals 18 residues. The CDR3 protein is CASSVGWTSDSSYNEQFF. CDR3 nucleotide sequence: TGTGCCAGCAGCGTAGGTTGGACCTCGGACAGCTCCTACAATGAGCAGTTCTTC. The variable domain in full, with the rest retrieved from reference TRBV9 and TRBJ2-1, is DSGVTQTPKHLITATGQRVTLRCSPRSGDLSVYWYQQSLDQGLQFLIQYYNGEERAKGNILERFSAQQFPDLHSELNLSSLELGDSALYFCASSVGWTSDSSYNEQFFGPGTRLTVL.

This clonotype was counted only a few times. The chain uses TRBV2 and TRBJ1-2; 8 bases agree with TRBD1. The J segment lost 7 bases and the V segment lost 6 bases, leaving 13 bases of the junction unmatched. CDR1 is SNHLY, CDR2 FYNNEI, per germline. The CDR3 runs to 15 residues. The CDR3 DNA reads TGTGCCAGCAGGCCTGAGGTGGCAGGGGGCTTTGGCTACACCTTC. Protein sequence: CASRPEVAGGFGYTF.